Below, 6 T cell receptor beta chains from the same sample are listed, as sequenced in a study of T-cell reconstitution after alpha-beta-depleted transplantation in children. It was with unique molecular identifiers that the TCRbeta library was prepared. TCRdb re-analysed the PCR reads in MiXCR, keeping a single row per CDR3 protein. Counted here are some 600,000 distinct CDR3 sequences, 13% occurring once; the ten biggest clones make up over 2%. The starting material was PBMCs, mostly from graft donor cells, obtained 360 days after TCRalphabeta/CD19-depleted stem cell transplant. The origin of the receptors is a male patient aged 5 to 17 who had a stem cell transplant for acute myeloid leukemia, so the T cells may come from the graft donor.

The rearrangement links TRBV5-1 to TRBJ1-1; tentatively, D is TRBD1 (5 bases). The CDR3 length is 14 residues. Germline lookup yields CDR1 SGHRS and CDR2 YFSETQ. The V end lost 2 bases, the J end lost 7 bases, and 15 bases lay between the germline ends. The CDR3 coding sequence is TGCGCCAGCAGCTTTGGCAGGGCCTCCTTTGAAGCTTTCTTT. Protein sequence: CASSFGRASFEAFF. The variable domain in full, completed from reference TRBV5-1 and TRBJ1-1, reads KAGVTQTPRYLIKTRGQQVTLSCSPISGHRSVSWYQQTPGQGLQFLFEYFSETQRNKGNFPGRFSGRQFSNSRSEMNVSTLELGDSALYLCASSFGRASFEAFFGQGTRLTVV.

The genes are TRBV12-3 or TRBV12-4 and TRBJ2-2; TRBD1 agrees at 8 bases. V trimming: 6 bases; J trimming: 1 base; junction bases outside the gene matches: 10. This CDR3 region has 17 residues. CDR3 amino acids: CASSWPAQGGNTGELFF. The CDR3 nucleotides are TGTGCCAGCAGCTGGCCGGCACAGGGGGGGAACACCGGGGAGCTGTTTTTT.

This clonotype showed up just a few times. This chain uses TRBV5-1 with TRBJ2-5; TRBD2 matches at 12 bases. The V gene end was trimmed by 2 bases and the J gene end by 2 bases; junction bases not matched to a gene: 4. The germline CDR1 and CDR2 sequences are SGHRS and YFSETQ. This CDR3 is built from 16 residues. CDR3 DNA sequence: TGCGCCAGCAGCTTTCGGCTAGCGGGAGGGCAAGAGACCCAGTACTTC. Protein: CASSFRLAGGQETQYF.

This clonotype was recorded at least ten times. The V and J genes are TRBV12-3 or TRBV12-4 and TRBJ2-1, with TRBD2 identical over 7 bases. Trimming at V came to 5 bases and at J to 4 bases, leaving 5 bases not matched to a gene. The CDR3 is made up of 14 amino acids. The CDR3 loop is CASSPLAEYNEQFF. The CDR3 nucleotides are TGTGCCAGCAGTCCCCTAGCGGAGTACAATGAGCAGTTCTTC.

There are many counts of this clonotype. In DNA form, the CDR3 reads TGCGCCAGCAGCCCAACCCCGGACAGAGAAGCTTTCTTT. Translated, it gives CASSPTPDREAFF. The chain couples TRBV5-1 to TRBJ1-1, with D possibly being TRBD1 (6 bases). CDR1 and CDR2 from the germline V gene are SGHRS and YFSETQ. V was trimmed by 4 bases and J by 8 bases, leaving 15 bases between them. The CDR3 is made up of 13 amino acids. The whole variable domain, remainder taken from reference TRBV5-1 and TRBJ1-1, is KAGVTQTPRYLIKTRGQQVTLSCSPISGHRSVSWYQQTPGQGLQFLFEYFSETQRNKGNFPGRFSGRQFSNSRSEMNVSTLELGDSALYLCASSPTPDREAFFGQGTRLTVV.

Concerning this clonotype: This may arise from a read error, as a much more abundant clone is one base away. As the CDR3 is not closed by the conserved phenylalanine or tryptophan, this likely results from a read error. J is TRBJ2-1 and V is TRBV7-9; weak D call: TRBD2 (6 bases). CDR3 length: 16 amino acids. CDR1 is SEHNR and CDR2 is FQNEAQ in the germline V gene (reference sequence). V was pared by 5 bases and J by 4 bases, with 18 bases between. The CDR3: CASSRMTSIVYNEQFY. The CDR3 DNA follows: TGTGCCAGCAGCCGGATGACTAGTATAGTTTACAATGAGCAGTTCTAC.